This T cell receptor beta chain comes out of a study of T cell responses to AZD1222 COVID-19 vaccine. Overall study results and limits: Spike was spanned by vaccine-associated CD4 TCRs, which were dominant at 160-218 and 743-854. Most donors were white British, females outnumbered males, and clonal diversity was possibly underestimated. Just a handful of people given AZD1222 tested seropositive at baseline.

Libraries were prepared by immunoSEQ multiplex PCR; TCRdb keeps only in-frame clonotypes and omits some of them. The table shows some 130,000 clones, with 90% occurring only once. Of note for this clone: Its antigen is undetermined.

Germline V gene data show CDR1 as ENHRY and CDR2 as SYGVKD. The CDR3 covers 15 residues. Unmatched junction bases numbered 14, after V lost 11 bases and J lost 4 bases. The chain couples TRBV10-3 to TRBJ2-7; 10 bases are shared with TRBD2. The TCR was taken from an adult in good health. The sequences come from peripheral blood, collected on day 0 of AZD1222 vaccination. The CDR3 sequence: CASGTGLAGAYEQYF. The DNA of the CDR3 is TGTGCCTCGGGAACGGGGCTAGCGGGAGCTTACGAGCAGTACTTC.